This TCR beta chain stems from a study of chemoradiotherapy in HPV16-positive cancers. Study-level results: Candidate HPV-specific clones and E7-related TCR motifs grew in tumor during treatment.

Points on this clone: What it binds is unknown.

Only in-frame clones appear in the TCRdb table, and some are missing; sequencing was by immunoSEQ multiplex PCR. The table shows around 62,000 clones, with 88% occurring only once. Over chemoradiotherapy, repertoires were sampled more than once. CDR1 is MDHEN and CDR2 is SYDVKM in the germline V gene. Trimming removed 5 bases from V and 7 bases from J, with 18 bases in between. The CDR3 totals 14 residues. The clonotype originates from a human donor with HPV-associated anogenital cancer. The chain couples TRBV28 to TRBJ2-7; D possibly matches TRBD1 or TRBD2 (6 bases each). The sequences come from blood, collected from a patient who underwent chemoradiotherapy. The CDR3 here is CASSPGDNLVEQYF. The CDR3 nucleotides read TGTGCCAGCAGTCCGGGGGACAACCTCGTTGAGCAGTACTTC.